The 27 T cell receptor beta chains reported below all come from one sample, sequenced in a study of T cell changes during pregnancy in multiple sclerosis. Method: immunoSEQ multiplex PCR; TCRdb's copy keeps in-frame clones and lacks some. This sample carries roughly 41,000 clones, about 88% of them seen once, and the ten largest clones take 6% to 7.5%. The sample consisted of CD8+ T cells from peripheral blood mononuclear cells, taken in the third trimester of pregnancy. The receptors shown here come from a female donor with multiple sclerosis, enrolled in a pregnancy study.

This clone appeared a single time. The V call is TRBV11-2, the J call TRBJ2-7, with 8 positions matching TRBD1. V shed 1 base, J shed 4 bases, and the junction held 6 bases outside the gene matches. The CDR3 extends over 15 amino acids. CDR1 is SGHAT, CDR2 FQNNGV, per germline. CDR3 loop: CASSLGGTGLYEQYF. The DNA for the CDR3 is TGTGCCAGCAGCTTAGGGGGGACAGGTCTATACGAGCAGTACTTC.

DNA of the CDR3: TGCGCCAGCAGCCCAGGACTGCAGAGCTCCTACAATGAGCAGTTCTTC. As protein: CASSPGLQSSYNEQFF. This chain uses TRBV4-1 with TRBJ2-1; possibly TRBD2 for D (5 bases). The CDR3 runs to 16 residues. The V end lost 4 bases, the J end lost 0 bases, and 13 bases lay between the germline ends. CDR1 is MGHRA and CDR2 is YSYEKL in the germline V gene.

The genes are TRBV28 and TRBJ2-7, with 7 nucleotides matching TRBD1. Trimming removed 0 bases from V and 4 bases from J; junction bases left unmatched: 3. Germline CDR1 reads MDHEN; CDR2 reads SYDVKM. This CDR3 spans 14 amino acids. DNA for the CDR3: TGTGCCAGCAGTTTATGGGGCAGGGGGTACGAGCAGTACTTC. This sequence encodes CASSLWGRGYEQYF.

This sequence joins TRBV5-4 and TRBJ1-1; D remains ambiguous. Trimming pared 0 bases from V and 4 bases from J, leaving 7 bases between. The CDR3 loop spans 13 amino acids. Germline V gene data show CDR1 as SGHNT and CDR2 as YYREEE (reference sequence). Here the CDR3 reads CASSLATGTEAFF. The CDR3 nucleotides read TGTGCCAGCAGCTTGGCGACGGGCACTGAAGCTTTCTTT.

The V call is TRBV9, the J call TRBJ1-5; a possible D gene is TRBD1 (5 bases). The germline V gene encodes CDR1 SGDLS and CDR2 YYNGEE. This CDR3 has 13 amino acids. V lost 2 bases, J lost 5 bases, and 8 bases lay in between. The CDR3 coding sequence is TGTGCCAGCAGCGTTAGGGGTGATCAGCCCCAGCATTTT. This encodes CASSVRGDQPQHF.

In this sample, this clone turned up once. V gene TRBV13 combines with J gene TRBJ2-5; D perhaps matches TRBD1 (6 bases). Germline values: CDR1 PRHDT, CDR2 FYEKMQ (reference sequence). This CDR3 region has 12 residues. Deletions cut 4 bases from V and 9 bases from J, with 12 bases between. The CDR3 nucleotides read TGTGCCAGCAGCTATCAAGGGGGATCCCAGTACTTC. Translated, it gives CASSYQGGSQYF.

This rearrangement joins TRBV19 to TRBJ1-1; D ambiguous. V lost 1 base and J lost 2, with 8 bases in between. This CDR3 comprises 14 residues. The germline CDR1 and CDR2 sequences are LNHDA and SQIVND (reference sequence). CDR3 nucleotide sequence: TGTGCCAGTAGTATAGGGCCAGTTAACACTGAAGCTTTCTTT. It encodes CASSIGPVNTEAFF. Supplemented by reference TRBV19 and TRBJ1-1, the full variable domain reads DGGITQSPKYLFRKEGQNVTLSCEQNLNHDAMYWYRQDPGQGLRLIYYSQIVNDFQKGDIAEGYSVSREKKESFPLTVTSAQKNPTAFYLCASSIGPVNTEAFFGQGTRLTVV.

The chain employs TRBV25-1 and TRBJ2-7; 10 nucleotides align to TRBD2. This CDR3 spans 15 amino acids. Germline CDR1 is MGHDK and CDR2 is SYGVNS. The V and J ends lost 4 bases and 6 bases, in that order; junction bases with no gene match: 9. The CDR3 region has the DNA TGTGCCAGCAGTGGAAGTGCTAGCGGGGGCGGCGAGCAGTACTTC. Translating it yields CASSGSASGGGEQYF.

The J gene is TRBJ2-7, the V gene TRBV7-2; the match to TRBD2 covers 7 bases. The germline V gene has CDR1 SGHTA and CDR2 FQGNSA. V dropped 5 bases and J dropped 3; count of bases not matched to a gene: 10. CDR3 length: 15 residues. The CDR3 region is CASSPGLGEGYEQYF. The CDR3 nucleotides read TGTGCCAGCAGCCCGGGACTGGGGGAGGGCTACGAGCAGTACTTC.

The V and J genes are TRBV4-1 and TRBJ2-7; TRBD1 might be the D (6 bases). V lost 4 bases, J lost 3 bases, and 13 bases lay in between. Germline assignment: CDR1 MGHRA and CDR2 YSYEKL. This CDR3 is built from 14 residues. The CDR3 bases are TGCGCCAGCAGCCTCCGGGACAAACTCTACGAGCAGTACTTC. Translation: CASSLRDKLYEQYF.

The count of this clone is one. This rearrangement joins TRBV7-8 to TRBJ1-2; D unresolved. The CDR3 runs 15 residues. The germline V and J ends were trimmed by 4 bases and 1 base, with 13 bases remaining between them. Germline V gene lookup returns CDR1 SGHVS and CDR2 FQNEAQ. The CDR3 is CASSSSDYFNYGYTF. The CDR3 DNA follows: TGTGCCAGCAGCTCGTCGGACTACTTTAACTATGGCTACACCTTC.

The chain combines TRBV7-2 with TRBJ2-1; 8 positions match TRBD1. This CDR3 region has 16 residues. Germline V CDR1 and CDR2: SGHTA, FQGNSA. Losses at the gene ends were 2 bases for V and 2 bases for J; bases not matched to a gene: 5. CDR3 region: CASSLRSDRAYNEQFF. The CDR3 DNA follows: TGTGCCAGCAGCTTAAGATCGGACAGGGCCTACAATGAGCAGTTCTTC.

V gene TRBV19 combines with J gene TRBJ1-1; the D gene is possibly TRBD1 (6 bases). This CDR3 has 13 residues. Germline CDR1 reads LNHDA; CDR2 reads SQIVND (reference sequence). V gave up 5 bases and J gave up 4 bases, with 11 bases separating them. CDR3 DNA: TGTGCCAGTAGTTTAGGACAGAGCACTGAAGCTTTCTTT. It is translated as CASSLGQSTEAFF.

The gene calls are TRBV9 and TRBJ2-1; D is uncertain. Germline loops: CDR1 SGDLS, CDR2 YYNGEE. The CDR3 extends over 12 amino acids. Between the trimmed V and J ends, which lost 4 bases and 5 bases, there was a span of 7 bases. This CDR3 is CASSLSNNEQFF. The CDR3 nucleotides read TGTGCCAGCAGCCTCAGTAACAATGAGCAGTTCTTC.

The CDR3 here is CASSIPGTDYGYTF. In DNA, the CDR3 is TGCGCCAGCTCAATACCCGGGACAGATTATGGCTACACCTTC. The chain combines TRBV4-1 with TRBJ1-2, with 7 bases fitting TRBD1. This CDR3 region has 14 residues. Per the germline V gene, CDR1 is MGHRA and CDR2 is YSYEKL. Trimming at V came to 8 bases and at J to 5 bases, leaving 11 bases not matched to a gene.

This chain joins TRBV13 and TRBJ1-6; D might be TRBD1 (5 bases). The CDR3 spans 12 residues. V was cut by 7 bases and J by 14 bases, with 15 bases left in between. Germline V gene sequence: CDR1 PRHDT, CDR2 FYEKMQ (reference sequence). The CDR3 reads CASTYTGVALHF. The CDR3 DNA sequence: TGTGCCAGCACATATACGGGGGTGGCCCTCCACTTT.

The CDR3 protein is CASSLAPTGVNGELFF. CDR3 nucleotides: TGTGCCAGCAGCTTAGCCCCGACAGGGGTTAACGGGGAGCTGTTTTTT. This rearrangement joins TRBV7-2 to TRBJ2-2; 8 nucleotides agree with TRBD1. The CDR3 extends over 16 amino acids. The trim removed 0 bases at V and 7 bases at J, leaving 7 bases unmatched. Germline V gives CDR1 SGHTA, CDR2 FQGNSA.

This sequence joins TRBV9 and TRBJ2-3; the match to TRBD2 covers 9 bases. Germline trimming cut 2 bases from V and 0 bases from J; bases unmatched to any gene: 10. Germline V gene data show CDR1 as SGDLS and CDR2 as YYNGEE. The CDR3 loop spans 18 amino acids. This CDR3 is CASSVPSGESPSTDTQYF. CDR3 nucleotide sequence: TGTGCCAGCAGCGTCCCTAGCGGGGAGAGCCCTAGCACAGATACGCAGTATTTT.

The CDR3 spells CASSIDLESLSYEQYF. The CDR3 DNA reads as TGTGCCAGTAGTATAGATTTGGAGTCACTCAGCTACGAGCAGTACTTC. The chain combines TRBV19 with TRBJ2-7; D gene uncertain. V lost 0 bases and J 3 bases, leaving 15 bases between the germline ends. CDR3 length: 16 amino acids. The germline gives CDR1 LNHDA, CDR2 SQIVND (reference sequence).

CDR3 sequence: CASSQVGEIYGYTF. CDR3 DNA: TGTGCCAGCAGCCAAGTCGGGGAAATCTATGGCTACACCTTC. V and J are TRBV14 and TRBJ1-2; D remains ambiguous. With 1 base removed from V and 4 bases from J, the gap between germline ends came to 10 bases. The CDR3 loop spans 14 amino acids. Germline CDR1 reads SGHDN; CDR2 reads FVKESK.

The V gene is TRBV5-1, the J gene TRBJ2-2, with TRBD2 matching 14 bases. The CDR3 has 18 residues. V lost 5 bases to trimming and J lost 6 bases; unmatched junction nucleotides: 12. Germline values: CDR1 SGHRS, CDR2 YFSETQ. The CDR3, as DNA: TGCGCCAGCAGTTCTACCGGGACTAGCGGGGGAAGAGCCGGGGAGCTGTTTTTT. Translation: CASSSTGTSGGRAGELFF.

V is TRBV10-3 and J is TRBJ2-1; 8 bases fit TRBD1. V gave up 3 bases and J gave up 9 bases; unmatched junction bases: 7. Germline CDR1 reads ENHRY; CDR2 reads SYGVKD. The CDR3 is made up of 14 amino acids. CDR3 DNA sequence: TGTGCCATCAGTGACTTTTCGACAGGGGCTGAGCAGTTCTTC. It encodes CAISDFSTGAEQFF.

The rearrangement links TRBV28 to TRBJ1-5; 8 bases map to TRBD1. V was clipped by 2 bases and J by 4 bases; unmatched bases: 13. The V gene's germline CDR1 is MDHEN and CDR2 SYDVKM. This CDR3 is 18 amino acids long. The chain's CDR3 is CASSLNRGGGQENQPQHF. The DNA of the CDR3 is TGTGCCAGCAGTTTAAATCGCGGCGGGGGACAGGAAAATCAGCCCCAGCATTTT.

V and J are TRBV25-1 and TRBJ1-1; D ambiguous. The CDR3 length is 14 residues. Deletions cut 1 base from V and 2 bases from J, with 8 bases between. The germline V gene encodes CDR1 MGHDK and CDR2 SYGVNS. The CDR3 DNA reads TGTGCCAGCAGTGAATCTTTGGCAAACACTGAAGCTTTCTTT. Translated: CASSESLANTEAFF.

The chain recombines TRBV6-1 with TRBJ1-1; tentatively, D is TRBD1 (6 bases). CDR3 length equals 14 residues. Trimming shortened V by 3 bases and J by 0 bases, and 8 bases separated the two germline ends. Germline V lookup: CDR1 MNHNS, CDR2 SASEGT. Here the CDR3 DNA reads TGTGCCAGCAGTGATGGACAGATGAACACTGAAGCTTTCTTT. It specifies CASSDGQMNTEAFF.

The sample holds one count of this clone. This chain uses TRBV27 with TRBJ2-3; 10 nucleotides match TRBD1. The CDR3 totals 16 residues. J was trimmed by 5 bases and V by 4 bases; bases with no gene match: 9. From germline, CDR1 is MNHEY and CDR2 SMNVEV (reference sequence). CDR3 sequence reads: CASSSPGTGDGDTQYF. CDR3 DNA sequence: TGTGCCAGCAGTTCACCCGGGACAGGGGATGGAGATACGCAGTATTTT.

The chain has TRBV21-1 and TRBJ2-3; the table's D call, TRBD2, has no DNA check behind it. TRBV21-1 is designated a pseudogene. The CDR3 spans 15 residues. CDR3 in DNA: TGTGCCAGCAAGGGGACTAGCGGGGACACAGATACGCAGTATTTT. Amino acids: CASKGTSGDTDTQYF.